A single T cell receptor (beta chain) is shown here with its context. No antigen is known for it. The table came from immunoSEQ multiplex PCR; TCRdb's copy has only in-frame clones and leaves some out. The table records roughly 100,000 clones, around nine tenths of them present only once. This sample is part of a study of T cell responses to AZD1222 COVID-19 vaccine. Background on the study: Second doses that came at about 4 or about 12 weeks were put together. The study's findings and limits: Females outnumbered males among donors, who were mostly white British; clonal diversity was possibly underestimated. Among AZD1222 vaccinees, only five or six were seropositive at baseline.

This CDR3 comprises 12 residues. The V end was cut by 8 bases, the J end by 11 bases, with 18 bases between. The origin of this receptor is an adult in good health. The chain has TRBV12-3 or TRBV12-4 and TRBJ1-1, with TRBD1 as a possible D gene (5 bases). The material was peripheral blood, obtained on day 0 of AZD1222 vaccination. CDR3 protein: CASGALGTRAFF. The CDR3 DNA follows: TGTGCCAGCGGGGCCCTTGGCACTAGGGCTTTCTTT.